This entry concerns a single T cell receptor (beta chain). The junction departs from the called germline gene at one end, perhaps through a read error. These data belong to a study of T cells in Graves' hyperthyroidism and ophthalmopathy. CDR3 size: 14 residues. Germline loops: CDR1 LGHDT, CDR2 YNNKEL (reference sequence). The CDR3 regions of TCR beta were amplified from RNA transcripts. With the HTBI primer set, the TCR CDR3 went through a first round of RT-PCR. One entry per CDR3 protein results from TCRdb running MiXCR on the multiplex PCR reads. Of about 260,000 distinct CDR3 sequences in the sample, around 15% were seen once.

Source material: blood. The chain is built from TRBV3-1 and TRBJ1-1, with D possibly TRBD1 on 5 matching bases. The clonotype comes from a woman aged 18-29 years with Graves' ophthalmopathy. The CDR3 protein is CASNQLDSNTEAFF. The CDR3 nucleotides read TGTGCCAGCAACCAACTTGACAGCAACACTGAAGCTTTCTTT.